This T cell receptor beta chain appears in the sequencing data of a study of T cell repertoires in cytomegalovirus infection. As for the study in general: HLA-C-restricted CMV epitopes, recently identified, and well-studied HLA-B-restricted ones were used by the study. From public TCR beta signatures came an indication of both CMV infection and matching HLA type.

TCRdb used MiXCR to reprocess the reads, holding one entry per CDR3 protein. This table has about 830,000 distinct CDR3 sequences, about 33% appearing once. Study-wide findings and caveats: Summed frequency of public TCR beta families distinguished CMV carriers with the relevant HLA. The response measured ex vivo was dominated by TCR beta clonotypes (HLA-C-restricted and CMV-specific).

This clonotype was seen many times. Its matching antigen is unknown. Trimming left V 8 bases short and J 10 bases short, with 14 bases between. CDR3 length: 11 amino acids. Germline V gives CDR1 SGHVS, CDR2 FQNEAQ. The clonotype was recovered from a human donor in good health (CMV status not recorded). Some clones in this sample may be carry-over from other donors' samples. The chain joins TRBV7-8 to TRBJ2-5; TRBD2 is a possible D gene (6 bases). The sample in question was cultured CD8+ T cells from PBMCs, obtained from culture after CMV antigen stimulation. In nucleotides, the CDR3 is TGTGCCAGCTCTCGGGGGTCCCTCCAGTACTTC. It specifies CASSRGSLQYF.